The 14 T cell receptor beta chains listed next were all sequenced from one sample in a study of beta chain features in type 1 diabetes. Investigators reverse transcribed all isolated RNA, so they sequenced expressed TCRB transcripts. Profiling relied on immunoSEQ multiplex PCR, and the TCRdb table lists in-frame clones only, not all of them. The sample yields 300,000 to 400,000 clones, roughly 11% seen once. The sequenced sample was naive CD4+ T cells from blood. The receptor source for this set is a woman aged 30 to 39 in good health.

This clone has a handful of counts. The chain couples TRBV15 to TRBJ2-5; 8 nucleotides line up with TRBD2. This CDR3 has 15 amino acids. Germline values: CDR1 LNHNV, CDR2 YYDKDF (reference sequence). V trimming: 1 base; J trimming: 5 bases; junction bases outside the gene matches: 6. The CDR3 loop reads CATSRGGGSGETQYF. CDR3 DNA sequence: TGTGCCACCAGCAGAGGCGGGGGGTCCGGGGAGACCCAGTACTTC.

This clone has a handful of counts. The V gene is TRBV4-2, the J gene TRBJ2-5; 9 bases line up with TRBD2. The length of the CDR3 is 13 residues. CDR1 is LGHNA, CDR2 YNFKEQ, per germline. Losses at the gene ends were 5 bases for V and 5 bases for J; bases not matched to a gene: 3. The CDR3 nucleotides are TGTGCCAGCAGCTTAGGACTAGCGGAGACCCAGTACTTC. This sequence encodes CASSLGLAETQYF.

The DNA for the CDR3 is TGTGCCTGGAGTGTAGGGACTCAGGGAATTATTCAGTACTTC. Residues: CAWSVGTQGIIQYF. The chain joins TRBV30 to TRBJ2-4, with D possibly matching TRBD2 (6 bases). Germline loops: CDR1 GTSNPN, CDR2 SVGIG (reference sequence). The CDR3 contains 14 residues. Trimming took off 0 bases at V and 10 bases at J, with 16 bases between the two ends.

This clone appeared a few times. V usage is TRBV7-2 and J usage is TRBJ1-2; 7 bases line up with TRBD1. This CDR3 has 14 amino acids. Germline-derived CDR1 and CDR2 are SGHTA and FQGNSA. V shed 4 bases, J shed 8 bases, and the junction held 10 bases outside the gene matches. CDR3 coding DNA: TGTGCCAGCAGCTCAAGGGGGCCGGAAAGGGGCTACACCTTC. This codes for CASSSRGPERGYTF.

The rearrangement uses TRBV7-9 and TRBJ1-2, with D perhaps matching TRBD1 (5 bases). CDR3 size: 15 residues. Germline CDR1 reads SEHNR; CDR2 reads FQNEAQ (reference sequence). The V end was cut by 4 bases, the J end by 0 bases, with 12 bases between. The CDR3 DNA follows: TGTGCCAGCAGCTCGCCGGGGGTCCCTAACTATGGCTACACCTTC. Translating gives CASSSPGVPNYGYTF.

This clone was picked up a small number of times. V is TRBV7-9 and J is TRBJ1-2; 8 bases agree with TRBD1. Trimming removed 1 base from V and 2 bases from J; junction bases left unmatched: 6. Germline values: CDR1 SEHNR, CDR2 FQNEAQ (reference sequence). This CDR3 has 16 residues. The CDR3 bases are TGTGCCAGCAGCTTAGGCCGGGGACAGGAAAACTATGGCTACACCTTC. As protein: CASSLGRGQENYGYTF. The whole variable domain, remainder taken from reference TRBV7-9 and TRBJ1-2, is DTGVSQNPRHKITKRGQNVTFRCDPISEHNRLYWYRQTLGQGPEFLTYFQNEAQLEKSRLLSDRFSAERPKGSFSTLEIQRTEQGDSAMYLCASSLGRGQENYGYTFGSGTRLTVV.

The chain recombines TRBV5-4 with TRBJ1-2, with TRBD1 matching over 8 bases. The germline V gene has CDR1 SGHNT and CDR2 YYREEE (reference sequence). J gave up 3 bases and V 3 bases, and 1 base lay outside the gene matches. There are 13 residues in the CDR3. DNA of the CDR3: TGTGCCAGCAGCTCGGGACAGGACTATGGCTACACCTTC. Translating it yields CASSSGQDYGYTF.

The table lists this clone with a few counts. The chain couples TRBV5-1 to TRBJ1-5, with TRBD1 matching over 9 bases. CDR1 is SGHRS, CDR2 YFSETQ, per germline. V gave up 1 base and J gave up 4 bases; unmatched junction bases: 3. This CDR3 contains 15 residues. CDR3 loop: CASSLSGQGNQPQHF. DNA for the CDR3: TGCGCCAGCAGCTTGTCGGGACAGGGAAATCAGCCCCAGCATTTT.

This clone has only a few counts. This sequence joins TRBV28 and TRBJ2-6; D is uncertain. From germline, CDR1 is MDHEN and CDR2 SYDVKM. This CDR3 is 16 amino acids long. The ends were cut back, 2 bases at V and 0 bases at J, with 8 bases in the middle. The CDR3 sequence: CASSLDIGSGANVLTF. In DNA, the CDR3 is TGTGCCAGCAGTTTAGACATAGGCTCTGGGGCCAACGTCCTGACTTTC.

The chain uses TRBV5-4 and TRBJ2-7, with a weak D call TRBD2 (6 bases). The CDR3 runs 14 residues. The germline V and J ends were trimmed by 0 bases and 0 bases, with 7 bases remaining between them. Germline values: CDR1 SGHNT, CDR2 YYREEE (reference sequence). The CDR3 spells CASSLGGASYEQYF. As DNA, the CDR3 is TGTGCCAGCAGCTTGGGCGGGGCCTCCTACGAGCAGTACTTC.

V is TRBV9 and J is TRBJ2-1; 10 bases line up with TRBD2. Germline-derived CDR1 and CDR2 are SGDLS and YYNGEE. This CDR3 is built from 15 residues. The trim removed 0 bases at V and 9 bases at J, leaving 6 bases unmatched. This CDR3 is CASSVAAGGPLEQFF. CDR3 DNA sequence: TGTGCCAGCAGCGTAGCAGCGGGAGGGCCACTTGAGCAGTTCTTC.

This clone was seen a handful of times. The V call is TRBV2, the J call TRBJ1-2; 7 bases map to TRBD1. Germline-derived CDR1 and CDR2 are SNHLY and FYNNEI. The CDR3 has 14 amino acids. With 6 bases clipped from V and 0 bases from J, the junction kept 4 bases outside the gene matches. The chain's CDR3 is CASRGTAANYGYTF. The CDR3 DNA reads TGTGCCAGCAGAGGGACAGCAGCTAACTATGGCTACACCTTC. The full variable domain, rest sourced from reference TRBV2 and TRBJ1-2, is EPEVTQTPSHQVTQMGQEVILRCVPISNHLYFYWYRQILGQKVEFLVSFYNNEISEKSEIFDDQFSVERPDGSNFTLKIRSTKLEDSAMYFCASRGTAANYGYTFGSGTRLTVV.

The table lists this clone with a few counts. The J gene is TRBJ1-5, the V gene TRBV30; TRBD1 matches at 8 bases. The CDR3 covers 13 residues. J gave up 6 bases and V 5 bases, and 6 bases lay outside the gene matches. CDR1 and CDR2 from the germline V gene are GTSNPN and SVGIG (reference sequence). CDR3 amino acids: CAWSPGQGQPQHF. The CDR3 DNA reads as TGTGCCTGGTCTCCCGGACAGGGTCAGCCCCAGCATTTT.

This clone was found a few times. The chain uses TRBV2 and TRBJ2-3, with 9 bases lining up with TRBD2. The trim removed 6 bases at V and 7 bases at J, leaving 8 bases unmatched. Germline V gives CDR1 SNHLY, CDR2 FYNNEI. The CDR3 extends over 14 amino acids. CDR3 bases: TGTGCCAGCAGGGTCGGACTAGCGTCGAATACGCAGTATTTT. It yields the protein CASRVGLASNTQYF. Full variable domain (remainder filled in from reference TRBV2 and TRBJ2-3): EPEVTQTPSHQVTQMGQEVILRCVPISNHLYFYWYRQILGQKVEFLVSFYNNEISEKSEIFDDQFSVERPDGSNFTLKIRSTKLEDSAMYFCASRVGLASNTQYFGPGTRLTVL.